This T cell receptor beta chain is from a study of patients and donors after allogeneic stem cell transplantation. TCRdb recomputed calls from the RT-PCR reads with MiXCR, one row per CDR3 protein. The table has 25,000 to 30,000 distinct CDR3 sequences, over 7% seen once. The CDR3 has 13 amino acids. The V end lost 2 bases, the J end lost 4 bases, and 7 bases lay between the germline ends. In its sample, this clonotype was seen many times. The chain combines TRBV12-3 or TRBV12-4 with TRBJ2-3; D is ambiguous. The clonotype originates from a human donor who was either an allogeneic HSCT recipient or a stem cell or donor lymphocyte infusion donor (not recorded which). It is not recorded whose cells these are; they may come from a transplant donor. Input material: blood, either unsorted or a sorted T cell fraction (not recorded which). The CDR3 region is CASSLNGADTQYF. The CDR3 DNA sequence: TGTGCCAGCAGTTTAAATGGGGCAGATACGCAGTATTTT.